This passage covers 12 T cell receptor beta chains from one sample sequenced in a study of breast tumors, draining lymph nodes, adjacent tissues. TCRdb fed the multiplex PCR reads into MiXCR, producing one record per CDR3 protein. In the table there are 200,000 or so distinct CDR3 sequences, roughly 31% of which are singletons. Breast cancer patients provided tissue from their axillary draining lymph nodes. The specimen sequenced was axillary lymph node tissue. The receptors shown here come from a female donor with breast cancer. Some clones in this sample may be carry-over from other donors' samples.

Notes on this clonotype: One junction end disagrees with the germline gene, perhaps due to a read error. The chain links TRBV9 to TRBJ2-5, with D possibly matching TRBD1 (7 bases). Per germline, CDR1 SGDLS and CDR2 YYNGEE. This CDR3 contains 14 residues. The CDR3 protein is CASSPGGGQETQSF. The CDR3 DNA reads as TGCGCCAGCAGCCCCGGAGGGGGCCAAGAGACCCAGTCCTTC.

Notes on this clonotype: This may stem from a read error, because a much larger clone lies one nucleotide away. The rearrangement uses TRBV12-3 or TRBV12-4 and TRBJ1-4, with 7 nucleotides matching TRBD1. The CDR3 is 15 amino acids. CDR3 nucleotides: TGTGCCAGCAGCCTGGTTCGCAGGGGGAATGAAAAACTGTCTTTT. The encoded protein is CASSLVRRGNEKLSF.

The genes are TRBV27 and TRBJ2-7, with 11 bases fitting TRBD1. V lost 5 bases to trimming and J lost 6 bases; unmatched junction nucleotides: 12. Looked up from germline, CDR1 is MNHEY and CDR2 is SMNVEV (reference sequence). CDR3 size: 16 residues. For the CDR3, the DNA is TGTGCCAGCAGTGTCGCTCTGTCAGGGACAGGGGGCGAGCAGTACTTC. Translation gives CASSVALSGTGGEQYF.

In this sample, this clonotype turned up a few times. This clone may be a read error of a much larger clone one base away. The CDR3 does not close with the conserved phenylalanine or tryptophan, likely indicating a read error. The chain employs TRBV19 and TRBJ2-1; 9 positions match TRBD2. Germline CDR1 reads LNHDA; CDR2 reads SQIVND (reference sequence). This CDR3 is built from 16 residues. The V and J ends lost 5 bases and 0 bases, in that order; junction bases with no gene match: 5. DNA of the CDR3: TGTGCCAGTAGTCGACTAGCGGAGAGCTCCTACAATGAGCAGTTCTCC. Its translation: CASSRLAESSYNEQFS.

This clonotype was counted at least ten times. CDR3 sequence (DNA): TGTGCCACCAGTGATTTAAGGGACAGGGGAGATGGCTACACCTTC. The encoded protein is CATSDLRDRGDGYTF. This rearrangement joins TRBV24-1 to TRBJ1-2, with 10 bases lining up with TRBD1. CDR3 length: 15 amino acids. Looked up from germline, CDR1 is KGHDR and CDR2 is SFDVKD. The V and J ends lost 1 base and 6 bases, in that order; junction bases with no gene match: 4.

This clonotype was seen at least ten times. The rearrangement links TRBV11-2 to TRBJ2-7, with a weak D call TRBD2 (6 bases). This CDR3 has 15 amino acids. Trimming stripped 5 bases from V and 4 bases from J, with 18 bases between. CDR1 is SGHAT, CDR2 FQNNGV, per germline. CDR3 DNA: TGTGCCAGCAGCCCTCTGACGGGAGAAGTGTACGAGCAGTACTTC. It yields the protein CASSPLTGEVYEQYF.

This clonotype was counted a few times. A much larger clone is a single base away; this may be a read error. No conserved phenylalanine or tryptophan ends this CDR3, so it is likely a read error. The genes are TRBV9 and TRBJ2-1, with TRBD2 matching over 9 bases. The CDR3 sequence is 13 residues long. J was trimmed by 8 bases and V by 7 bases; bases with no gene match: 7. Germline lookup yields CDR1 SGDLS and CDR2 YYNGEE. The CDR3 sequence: CASGTSPYHEQFS. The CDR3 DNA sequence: TGTGCCAGCGGGACTAGCCCTTACCATGAGCAGTTCTCC.

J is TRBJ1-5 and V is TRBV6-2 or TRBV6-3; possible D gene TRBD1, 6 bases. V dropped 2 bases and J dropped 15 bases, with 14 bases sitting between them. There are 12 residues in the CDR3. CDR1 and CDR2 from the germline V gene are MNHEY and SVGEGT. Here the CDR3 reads CASSYEGQGWHF. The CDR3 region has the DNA TGTGCCAGCAGTTACGAGGGTCAGGGGTGGCATTTT.

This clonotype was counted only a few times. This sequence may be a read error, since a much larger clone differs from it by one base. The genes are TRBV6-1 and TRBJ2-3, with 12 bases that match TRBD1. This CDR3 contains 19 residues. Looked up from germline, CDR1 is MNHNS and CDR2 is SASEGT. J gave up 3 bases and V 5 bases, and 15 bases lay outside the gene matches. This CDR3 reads CASSQRGDRGRGYTDTQYF. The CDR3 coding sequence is TGTGCCAGCAGTCAACGCGGGGACAGGGGGCGAGGCTATACAGATACGCAGTATTTT.

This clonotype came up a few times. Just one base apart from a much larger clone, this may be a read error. The CDR3 region has the DNA TGTGCCAGCAGCCGGGACAGGGCATCCAGCTCCTACGAGCAGTACTTC. Encoded protein: CASSRDRASSSYEQYF. The gene calls are TRBV5-6 and TRBJ2-7; 9 bases fit TRBD1. V lost 4 bases, J lost 0 bases, and 8 bases stayed unmatched. The CDR3 spans 16 residues. Germline V gene lookup returns CDR1 SGHDT and CDR2 YYEEEE.

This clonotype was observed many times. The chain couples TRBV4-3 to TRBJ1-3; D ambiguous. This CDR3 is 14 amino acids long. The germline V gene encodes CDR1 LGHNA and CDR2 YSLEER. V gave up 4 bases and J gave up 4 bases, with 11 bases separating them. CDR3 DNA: TGCGCCAGCAGCCTGGTAACAGCCGGAAACACCATATATTTT. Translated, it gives CASSLVTAGNTIYF.

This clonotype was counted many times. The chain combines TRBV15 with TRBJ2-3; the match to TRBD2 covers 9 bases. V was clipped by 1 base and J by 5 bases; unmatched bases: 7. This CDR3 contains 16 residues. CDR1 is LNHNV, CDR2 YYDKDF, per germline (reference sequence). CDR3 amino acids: CATSRGKRGALDTQYF. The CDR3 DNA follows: TGTGCCACCAGCAGAGGAAAGCGGGGGGCCTTAGATACGCAGTATTTT. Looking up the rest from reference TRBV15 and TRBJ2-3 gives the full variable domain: DAMVIQNPRYQVTQFGKPVTLSCSQTLNHNVMYWYQQKSSQAPKLLFHYYDKDFNNEADTPDNFQSRRPNTSFCFLDIRSPGLGDTAMYLCATSRGKRGALDTQYFGPGTRLTVL.